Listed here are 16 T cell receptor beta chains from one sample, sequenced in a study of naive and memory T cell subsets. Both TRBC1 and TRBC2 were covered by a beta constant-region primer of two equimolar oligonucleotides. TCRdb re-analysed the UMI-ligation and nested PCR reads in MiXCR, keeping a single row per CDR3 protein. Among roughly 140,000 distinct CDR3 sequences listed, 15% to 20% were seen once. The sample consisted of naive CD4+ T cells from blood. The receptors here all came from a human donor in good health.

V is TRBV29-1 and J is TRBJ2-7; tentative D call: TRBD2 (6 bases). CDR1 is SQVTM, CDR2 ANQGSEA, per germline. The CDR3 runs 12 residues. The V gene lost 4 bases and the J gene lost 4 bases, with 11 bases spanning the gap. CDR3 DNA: TGCAGCGTTGTTGGGGGGTCGTACGAGCAGTACTTC. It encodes CSVVGGSYEQYF.

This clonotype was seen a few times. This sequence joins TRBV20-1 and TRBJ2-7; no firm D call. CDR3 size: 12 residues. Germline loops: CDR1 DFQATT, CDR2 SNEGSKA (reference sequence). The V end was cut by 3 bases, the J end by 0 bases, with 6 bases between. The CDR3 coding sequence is TGCAGTGCTAGTGCCCGCTCCTACGAGCAGTACTTC. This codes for CSASARSYEQYF.

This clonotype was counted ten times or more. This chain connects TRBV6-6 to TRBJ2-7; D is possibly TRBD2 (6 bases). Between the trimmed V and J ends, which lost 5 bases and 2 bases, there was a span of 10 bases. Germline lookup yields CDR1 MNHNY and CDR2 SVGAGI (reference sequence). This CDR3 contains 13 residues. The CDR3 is CASSTGLAYEQYF. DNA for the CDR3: TGTGCCAGCAGTACGGGACTCGCCTACGAGCAGTACTTC.

The CDR3 loop is CASSAPRLAGGTYNEQFF. DNA for the CDR3: TGTGCCAGCAGTGCCCCCAGACTAGCGGGAGGAACCTACAATGAGCAGTTCTTC. The V gene is TRBV2, the J gene TRBJ2-1; 13 nucleotides align to TRBD2. CDR1 is SNHLY, CDR2 FYNNEI, per germline. V shed 4 bases, J shed 2 bases, and the junction held 8 bases outside the gene matches. The CDR3 extends over 18 amino acids.

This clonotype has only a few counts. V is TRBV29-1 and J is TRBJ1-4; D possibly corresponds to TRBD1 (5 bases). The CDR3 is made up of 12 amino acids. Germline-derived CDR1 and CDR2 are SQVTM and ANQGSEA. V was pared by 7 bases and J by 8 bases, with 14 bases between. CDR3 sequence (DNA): TGCAGCGCCGCCGCGGGGGACGAAAAACTGTTTTTT. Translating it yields CSAAAGDEKLFF.

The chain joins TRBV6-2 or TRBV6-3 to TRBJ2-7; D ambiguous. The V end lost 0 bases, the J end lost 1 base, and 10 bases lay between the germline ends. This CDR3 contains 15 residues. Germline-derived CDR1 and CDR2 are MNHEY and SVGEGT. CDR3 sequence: CASSYSSGKSYEQYF. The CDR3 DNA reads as TGTGCCAGCAGTTACTCATCGGGTAAATCCTACGAGCAGTACTTC.

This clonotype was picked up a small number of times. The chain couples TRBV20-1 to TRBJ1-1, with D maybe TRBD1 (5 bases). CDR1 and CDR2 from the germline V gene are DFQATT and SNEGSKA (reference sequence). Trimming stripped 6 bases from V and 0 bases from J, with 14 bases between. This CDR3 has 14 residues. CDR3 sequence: CSARPGELNTEAFF. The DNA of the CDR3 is TGCAGTGCCCGCCCGGGGGAACTGAACACTGAAGCTTTCTTT.

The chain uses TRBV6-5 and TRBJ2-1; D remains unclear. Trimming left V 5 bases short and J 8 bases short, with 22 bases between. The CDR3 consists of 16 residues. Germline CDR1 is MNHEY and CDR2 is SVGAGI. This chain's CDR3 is CASSTPKTKGPHEQFF. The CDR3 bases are TGTGCCAGCAGTACCCCTAAGACAAAGGGCCCCCATGAGCAGTTCTTC.

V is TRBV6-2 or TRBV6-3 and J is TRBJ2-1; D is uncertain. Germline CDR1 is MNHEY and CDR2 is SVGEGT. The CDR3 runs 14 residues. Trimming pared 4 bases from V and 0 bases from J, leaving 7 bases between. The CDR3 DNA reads TGTGCCAGCAGTTCCGCGGTCTCCTACAATGAGCAGTTCTTC. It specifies CASSSAVSYNEQFF.

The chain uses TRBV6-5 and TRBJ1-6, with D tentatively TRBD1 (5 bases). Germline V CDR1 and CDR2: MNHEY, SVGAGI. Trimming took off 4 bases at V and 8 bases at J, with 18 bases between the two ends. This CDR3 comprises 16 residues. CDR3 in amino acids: CASSWTRVPGYSPLHF. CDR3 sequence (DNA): TGTGCCAGCAGTTGGACCAGGGTCCCGGGGTATTCACCCCTCCACTTT.

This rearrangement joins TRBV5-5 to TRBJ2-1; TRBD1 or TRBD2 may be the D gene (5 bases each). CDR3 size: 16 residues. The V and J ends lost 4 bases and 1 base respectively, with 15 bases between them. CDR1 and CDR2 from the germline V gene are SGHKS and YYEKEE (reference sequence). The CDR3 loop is CASSPLGRISYNEQFF. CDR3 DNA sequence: TGTGCCAGCAGCCCACTGGGACGGATATCCTACAATGAGCAGTTCTTC.

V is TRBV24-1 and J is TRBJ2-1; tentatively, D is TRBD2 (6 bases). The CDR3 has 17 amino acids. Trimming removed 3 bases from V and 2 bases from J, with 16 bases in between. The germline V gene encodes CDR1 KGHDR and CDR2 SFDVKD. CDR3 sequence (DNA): TGTGCCACCAGTGATGCTCCAACTAGCACAGCCTACAATGAGCAGTTCTTC. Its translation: CATSDAPTSTAYNEQFF.

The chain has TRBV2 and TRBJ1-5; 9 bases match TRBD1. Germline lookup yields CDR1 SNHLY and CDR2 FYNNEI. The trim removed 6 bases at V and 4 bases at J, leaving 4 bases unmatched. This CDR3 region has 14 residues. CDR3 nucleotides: TGTGCCAGCAGGGGACAGGGAGGAAATCAGCCCCAGCATTTT. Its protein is CASRGQGGNQPQHF.

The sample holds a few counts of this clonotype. CDR3 amino acids: CASSLWDRDTGELFF. CDR3 nucleotide sequence: TGTGCCAGCAGCTTGTGGGACAGGGACACCGGGGAGCTGTTTTTT. This rearrangement joins TRBV7-9 to TRBJ2-2, with 9 bases fitting TRBD1. V was pared by 3 bases and J by 3 bases, with 2 bases of the junction left unmatched. Germline CDR1 reads SEHNR; CDR2 reads FQNEAQ (reference sequence). The CDR3 spans 15 residues. The full variable domain, its missing parts supplied by reference TRBV7-9 and TRBJ2-2, is DTGVSQNPRHKITKRGQNVTFRCDPISEHNRLYWYRQTLGQGPEFLTYFQNEAQLEKSRLLSDRFSAERPKGSFSTLEIQRTEQGDSAMYLCASSLWDRDTGELFFGEGSRLTVL.

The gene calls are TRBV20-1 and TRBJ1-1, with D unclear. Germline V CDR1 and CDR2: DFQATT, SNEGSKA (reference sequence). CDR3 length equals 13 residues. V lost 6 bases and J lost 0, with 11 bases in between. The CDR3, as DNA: TGCAGTGCCAGAAACCCGTTGAACACTGAAGCTTTCTTT. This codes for CSARNPLNTEAFF.

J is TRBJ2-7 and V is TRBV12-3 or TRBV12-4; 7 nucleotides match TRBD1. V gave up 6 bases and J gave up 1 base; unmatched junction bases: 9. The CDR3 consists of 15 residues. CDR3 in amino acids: CASSPFGQVSYEQYF. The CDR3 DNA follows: TGTGCCAGCAGCCCCTTTGGACAGGTTTCCTACGAGCAGTACTTC.